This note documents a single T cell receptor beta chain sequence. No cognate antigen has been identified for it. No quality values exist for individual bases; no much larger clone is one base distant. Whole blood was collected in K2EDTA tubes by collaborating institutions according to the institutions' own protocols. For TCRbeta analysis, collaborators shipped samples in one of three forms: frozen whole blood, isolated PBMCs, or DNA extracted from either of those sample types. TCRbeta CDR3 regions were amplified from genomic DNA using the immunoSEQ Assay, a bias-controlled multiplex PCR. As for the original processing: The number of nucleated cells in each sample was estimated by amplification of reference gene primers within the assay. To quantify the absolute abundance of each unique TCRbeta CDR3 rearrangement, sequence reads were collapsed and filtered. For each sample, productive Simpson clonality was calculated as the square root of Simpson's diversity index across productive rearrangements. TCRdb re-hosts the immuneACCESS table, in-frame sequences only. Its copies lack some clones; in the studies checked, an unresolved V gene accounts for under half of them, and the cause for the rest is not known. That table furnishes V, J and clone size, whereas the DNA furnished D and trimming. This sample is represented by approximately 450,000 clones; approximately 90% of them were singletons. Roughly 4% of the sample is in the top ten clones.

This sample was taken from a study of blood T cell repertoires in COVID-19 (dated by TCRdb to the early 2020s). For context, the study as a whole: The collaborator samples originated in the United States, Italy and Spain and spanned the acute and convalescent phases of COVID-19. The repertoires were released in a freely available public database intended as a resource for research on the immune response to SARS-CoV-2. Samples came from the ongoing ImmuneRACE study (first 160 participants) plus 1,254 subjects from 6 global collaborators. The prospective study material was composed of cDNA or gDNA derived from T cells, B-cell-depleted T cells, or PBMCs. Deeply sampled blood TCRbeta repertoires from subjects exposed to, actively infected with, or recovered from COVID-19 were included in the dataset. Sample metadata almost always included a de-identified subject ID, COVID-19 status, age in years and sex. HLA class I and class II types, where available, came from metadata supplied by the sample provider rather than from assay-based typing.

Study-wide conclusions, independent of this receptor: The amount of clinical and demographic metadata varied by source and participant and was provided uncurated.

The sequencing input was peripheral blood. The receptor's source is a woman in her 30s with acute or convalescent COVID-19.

The CDR3: CASSYRAYRGGYTF. The base sequence is TGTGCCAGCAGTTACAGGGCCTACAGGGGCGGCTACACCTTC. The chain joins TRBV6-5 to TRBJ1-2; TRBD1 aligns with 7 central bases. As encoded in the germline V gene, CDR1 is MNHEY while CDR2 is SVGAGI. From the cysteine up to the phenylalanine, the CDR3 has a length of 14 residues. Left in the record is the CDR3 DNA by itself, 42 bases read in frame from the first base. Trimming leaves V shorter by 2 bases and J shorter by 8 bases, with the junction holding 8 bases beyond the gene matches.